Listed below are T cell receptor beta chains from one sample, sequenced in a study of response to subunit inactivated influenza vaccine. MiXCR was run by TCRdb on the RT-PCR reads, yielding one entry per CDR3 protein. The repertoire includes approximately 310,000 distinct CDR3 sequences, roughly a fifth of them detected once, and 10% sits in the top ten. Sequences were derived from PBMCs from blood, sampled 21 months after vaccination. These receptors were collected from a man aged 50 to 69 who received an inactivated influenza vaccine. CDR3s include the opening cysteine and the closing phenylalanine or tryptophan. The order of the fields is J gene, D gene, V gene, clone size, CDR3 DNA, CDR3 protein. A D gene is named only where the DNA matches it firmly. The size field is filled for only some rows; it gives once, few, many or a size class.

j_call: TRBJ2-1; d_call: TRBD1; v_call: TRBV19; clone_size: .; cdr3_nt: TGTGCCAGTAGTATCGTACAGGGGCTATACAATGAGCAGTTCTTC; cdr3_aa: CASSIVQGLYNEQFF
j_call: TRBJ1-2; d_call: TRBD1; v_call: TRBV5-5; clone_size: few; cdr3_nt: TGTGCCAGCAGCTTGGTTGGTTTGCGGACAGGGAACTTTTACACCTTC; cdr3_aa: CASSLVGLRTGNFYTF
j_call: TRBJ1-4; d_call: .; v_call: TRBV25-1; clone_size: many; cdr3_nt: TGTGCCAGCAGTGAAGACGAGTTTCGGGAAAAACTGTTTTTT; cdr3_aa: CASSEDEFREKLFF
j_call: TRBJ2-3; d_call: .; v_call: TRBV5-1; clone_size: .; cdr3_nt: TGCGCCAGCAGCTTGGATCCCGGAGATACGCAGTATTTT; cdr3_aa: CASSLDPGDTQYF
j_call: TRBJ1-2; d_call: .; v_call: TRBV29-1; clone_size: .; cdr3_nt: TGCAGCGTTGGACAAGAAGTTCACTATGGCTACACCTTC; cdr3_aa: CSVGQEVHYGYTF
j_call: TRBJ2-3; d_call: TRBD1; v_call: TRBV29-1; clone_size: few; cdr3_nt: TGCAGCGTTGCACAGGGGAGCACAGATACGCAGTATTTT; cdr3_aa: CSVAQGSTDTQYF
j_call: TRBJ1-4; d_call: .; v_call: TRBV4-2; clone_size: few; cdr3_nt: TGTGCCAGCAGCCAAGCGGTGGCCCGGGCTGAAAAACTGTTTTTT; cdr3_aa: CASSQAVARAEKLFF
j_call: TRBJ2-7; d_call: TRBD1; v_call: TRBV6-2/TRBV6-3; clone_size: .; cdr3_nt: TGTGCCAGCAGCGGGACAGTGACCTACGAGCAGTACTTC; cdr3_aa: CASSGTVTYEQYF
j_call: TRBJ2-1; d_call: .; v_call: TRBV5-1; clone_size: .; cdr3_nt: TGCGCCAGCAGCTTGGCGGTGTGGGGGGAGCAGTTCTTC; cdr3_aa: CASSLAVWGEQFF
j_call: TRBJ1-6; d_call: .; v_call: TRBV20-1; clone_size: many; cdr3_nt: TGCAGTGCTAGATTCCAGCCCTATAATTCACCCCTCCACTTT; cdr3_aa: CSARFQPYNSPLHF
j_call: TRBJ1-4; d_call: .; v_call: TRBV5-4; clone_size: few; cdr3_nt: TGTGCCAGCAGCGGGGATCAAAATGAAAAACTGTTTTTT; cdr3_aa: CASSGDQNEKLFF
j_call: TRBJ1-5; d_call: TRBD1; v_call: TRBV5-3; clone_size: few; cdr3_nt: TGTGCCAGAAGCCCCGACAGGGGTGTTAGCAATCAGCCCCAGCATTTT; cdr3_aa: CARSPDRGVSNQPQHF
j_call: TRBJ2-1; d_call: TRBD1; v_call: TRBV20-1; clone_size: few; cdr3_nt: TGCAGTGCTAGGGGCGACAGGGGGGTTTACAATGAGCAGTTCTTC; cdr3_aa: CSARGDRGVYNEQFF
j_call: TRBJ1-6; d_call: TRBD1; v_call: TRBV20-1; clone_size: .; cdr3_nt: TGCAGTGCAAAGAGTACAGGGGGGAATTCACCCCTCCACTTT; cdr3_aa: CSAKSTGGNSPLHF
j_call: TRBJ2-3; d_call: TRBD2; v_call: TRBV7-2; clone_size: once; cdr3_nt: TGTGCCAGCAGCTCCGGACTAGCGGGGAGCGCAGATACGCAGTATTTT; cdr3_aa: CASSSGLAGSADTQYF